Given below is one TCR beta chain in context. Original processing notes: Cell counts per sample came from amplifying reference gene primers. Here immunoSEQ multiplex PCR was the method, and the copy in TCRdb shows in-frame clones only, minus some. D and trimming were read from the DNA, whereas the V and J calls and clone size are those reported in that table. This sample has around 250,000 clones, with 80% to 85% found just once. This record comes from a study of blood T cell repertoires in COVID-19. Study information: Italy, Spain and the United States were the sources of the convalescent and acute COVID-19 samples. Nucleic acid was either cDNA or gDNA, and it came from T cells, B-cell-depleted T cells, or PBMCs.

The CDR3 has 15 amino acids. The V and J ends lost 4 bases and 6 bases respectively, with 14 bases between them. The V gene's germline CDR1 is SGDLS and CDR2 YYNGEE. Sequences were obtained from peripheral blood. The chain has TRBV9 and TRBJ1-6; unclear D gene. The sequence was obtained from a woman between 18 and 29 years old with acute or convalescent COVID-19. CDR3 in amino acids: CASSPQNRVNSPLHF. In DNA form, the CDR3 reads TGTGCCAGCAGCCCCCAGAACCGGGTTAATTCACCCCTCCACTTT.